The following is a TCR beta chain sequence with its context. The antigen is unknown. Profiled with immunoSEQ multiplex PCR; TCRdb holds only in-frame clones, not every one. The top ten hold 0.44% of the sample, which has about 14,000 clones, about four fifths seen once. The sample belongs to a study of follicular helper T cells after annual influenza vaccination. Turning to the study itself: Some donors were sampled over the 2013-2014, 2014-2015 and 2015-2016 vaccinations. Study results and caveats: The much larger non-cTfh compartments may have been undersampled.

The CDR3 covers 14 residues. The germline V gene has CDR1 WNHNN and CDR2 SYGVQD (reference sequence). V shed 5 bases, J shed 2 bases, and the junction held 5 bases outside the gene matches. Time point in this sample: 2015-2016 season, pre-vaccination. No donor had influenza vaccine in the prior 6 months; all lived in the community. Between roughly 35 and 100 mL of blood was drawn per time point. The sequence came from an adult who received the influenza vaccine. Sequenced material: CXCR5- memory CD4+ T cells sorted from blood, taken on the day of influenza vaccination. The chain links TRBV10-1 to TRBJ2-5, with 7 nucleotides matching TRBD1. CDR3 DNA: TGCGCCAGCAGTACCGGGACAGCTCAAGAGACCCAGTACTTC. This codes for CASSTGTAQETQYF.